This T cell receptor (beta chain) was documented in a study of cytomegalovirus exposure and HLA in healthy donors. PCR was performed using 60 Vbeta and 13 Jbeta primers. In the original processing: In a later analysis, around 10 million of some 80 million unique beta chains occurred in at least two donors. The method was immunoSEQ multiplex PCR; TCRdb's version includes in-frame clones alone and lacks a portion of them. V, J and clone size are taken as reported in that table, and D and trimming were inferred from the DNA itself. The sample has around 280,000 clones, about 87% seen once; the top ten hold roughly 2.3%. Healthy donors of bone marrow made up the group. The CDR3 length is 13 residues. V was trimmed by 4 bases and J by 7 bases, leaving 15 bases between them. CDR1 is SGHDT and CDR2 is YYEEEE in the germline V gene. To note about this clone: Its antigen is as yet unknown.

Notes on the study in general: It was shown in a later analysis that HLA-associated TCR beta chains were more clonally expanded than other, equally common chains.

Sequencing was performed on PBMCs. The TCR sequence derives from a woman aged 18-29 years in good health and CMV-seronegative. The chain couples TRBV5-6 to TRBJ2-7; tentative D call: TRBD1 (5 bases). For the CDR3, the DNA is TGTGCCAGCAGCCTGTCCAGGGTTGAGGAGCAGTACTTC. It encodes CASSLSRVEEQYF. Full variable domain (remainder filled in from reference TRBV5-6 and TRBJ2-7): DAGVTQSPTHLIKTRGQQVTLRCSPKSGHDTVSWYQQALGQGPQFIFQYYEEEERQRGNFPDRFSGHQFPNYSSELNVNALLLGDSALYLCASSLSRVEEQYFGPGTRLTVT.